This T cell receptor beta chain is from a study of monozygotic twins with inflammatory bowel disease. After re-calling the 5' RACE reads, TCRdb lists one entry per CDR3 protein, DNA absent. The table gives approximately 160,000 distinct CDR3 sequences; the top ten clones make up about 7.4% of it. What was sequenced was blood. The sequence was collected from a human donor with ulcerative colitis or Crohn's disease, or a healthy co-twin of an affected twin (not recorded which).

The CDR3 loop reads CASSIARGGQETQYF. The V call is TRBV19, the J call TRBJ2-5; TCRdb proposes TRBD1, but this gene call is untestable without DNA. This CDR3 contains 15 residues. The germline V gene has CDR1 LNHDA and CDR2 SQIVND (reference sequence).